The 25 T cell receptor beta chains reported below all come from one sample, sequenced in a study of CD8+CD57+ T cells in acquired aplastic anemia. Patients picked for sequencing had shown CD8+CD57+ cell expansion detected by flow cytometry. Using genomic DNA as the template, TCR beta VDJ and CDR3 profiling was carried out. TCRdb re-derived calls from the reads in MiXCR, one entry per CDR3 protein. The sample consists of 150,000 to 200,000 distinct CDR3 sequences, around half of them appearing once. Source material: sorted CD4+, CD8+, or CD8+CD57+ T cells (not recorded which) from PBMCs. These receptors all come from a human donor with aplastic anemia.

The rearrangement joins TRBV2 to TRBJ2-1, with D tentatively TRBD1 (5 bases). The CDR3 has 15 residues. The germline V gene has CDR1 SNHLY and CDR2 FYNNEI. Trimming took 5 bases from V and 2 from J, leaving 13 bases between them. The CDR3 DNA sequence: TGTGCCAGCAGTACTACAGGATTCGCCTACAATGAGCAGTTCTTC. It translates to CASSTTGFAYNEQFF.

This clonotype was found many times. CDR3 sequence reads: CASSLDTGQGTEAFF. CDR3 DNA: TGCGCCAGCAGCTTGGACACGGGACAGGGGACTGAAGCTTTCTTT. This rearrangement joins TRBV5-1 to TRBJ1-1; 10 nucleotides line up with TRBD1. The J segment lost 5 bases and the V segment lost 0 bases, leaving 4 bases of the junction unmatched. Looked up from germline, CDR1 is SGHRS and CDR2 is YFSETQ. There are 15 residues in the CDR3.

This chain links TRBV20-1 with TRBJ1-6, with 10 bases that match TRBD1. J gave up 13 bases and V 6 bases, and 6 bases lay outside the gene matches. Germline V gene sequence: CDR1 DFQATT, CDR2 SNEGSKA (reference sequence). The CDR3 sequence is 12 residues long. The chain's CDR3 is CSATDRGHPLHF. For the CDR3, the DNA is TGCAGTGCCACCGACAGGGGGCATCCCCTCCACTTT.

This clonotype was counted between two and nine times. A much larger clone is a single base away; this may be a read error. The chain recombines TRBV10-3 with TRBJ2-7, with D tentatively TRBD1 or TRBD2 (5 bases each). The germline gives CDR1 ENHRY, CDR2 SYGVKD. CDR3 size: 14 residues. Deletions cut 10 bases from V and 2 bases from J, with 18 bases between. In DNA form, the CDR3 reads TGTGCCAGCTATCCGGGACGGCTTACCTACGAGCAGTACTTC. Translated, it gives CASYPGRLTYEQYF.

This clonotype was counted ten times or more. The chain is built from TRBV6-1 and TRBJ2-7; no firm D call. The germline gives CDR1 MNHNS, CDR2 SASEGT. Trimming shortened V by 6 bases and J by 6 bases, and 12 bases separated the two germline ends. The CDR3 covers 12 residues. The CDR3 DNA reads TGTGCCAGCAGAAGGGAATCCGGCGAGCAGTACTTC. This sequence encodes CASRRESGEQYF.

This clonotype appeared once. Being one base from a much bigger clone, this may be a read error. The chain combines TRBV10-3 with TRBJ2-7; no clear D. The CDR3 covers 13 residues. Germline loops: CDR1 ENHRY, CDR2 SYGVKD. The CDR3 nucleotides are TGTGCCAGCAGTTTTCAAGCTTACAATGAGCAGTACTTC. This sequence encodes CASSFQAYNEQYF.

This rearrangement joins TRBV2 to TRBJ2-7, with 8 nucleotides matching TRBD2. Germline V gives CDR1 SNHLY, CDR2 FYNNEI. The J segment lost 5 bases and the V segment lost 5 bases, leaving 11 bases of the junction unmatched. The CDR3 sequence is 15 residues long. CDR3 sequence reads: CASSPPGSGVNEQYF. The DNA for the CDR3 is TGTGCCAGCAGTCCGCCGGGTAGCGGGGTGAACGAGCAGTACTTC.

The chain has TRBV25-1 and TRBJ1-2; no clear D gene. Germline loops: CDR1 MGHDK, CDR2 SYGVNS. The CDR3 spans 16 residues. With 2 bases removed from V and 6 bases from J, the gap between germline ends came to 19 bases. CDR3 sequence (DNA): TGTGCCAGCAGTGAAGGTGGAACGACCGGGAAGGATGGCTACACCTTC. Translation gives CASSEGGTTGKDGYTF.

The J gene is TRBJ2-3, the V gene TRBV7-8, with D perhaps matching TRBD2 (5 bases). The V end lost 4 bases, the J end lost 2 bases, and 10 bases lay between the germline ends. Germline V gene sequence: CDR1 SGHVS, CDR2 FQNEAQ. The CDR3 extends over 14 amino acids. DNA for the CDR3: TGTGCCAGCAGCTCCGGGGTTGCCACAGATACGCAGTATTTT. This sequence encodes CASSSGVATDTQYF.

The chain carries TRBV24-1 and TRBJ2-1; 10 nucleotides align to TRBD2. The CDR3 totals 15 residues. Per the germline V gene, CDR1 is KGHDR and CDR2 is SFDVKD. V dropped 4 bases and J dropped 7; count of bases not matched to a gene: 6. The CDR3 DNA follows: TGTGCCACCAGTGAAGCTAGCGGGGGTGGAAATGAGCAGTTCTTC. The encoded protein is CATSEASGGGNEQFF.

The chain combines TRBV13 with TRBJ2-2; 9 nucleotides agree with TRBD2. Germline CDR1 reads PRHDT; CDR2 reads FYEKMQ (reference sequence). Trimming cost V 4 bases and J 1 base; bases outside gene matches: 16. There are 20 residues in the CDR3. The CDR3 bases are TGTGCCAGCAGCTCCGGCCTTAAAACTAGCGGGCAGTTGAACACCGGGGAGCTGTTTTTT. Its protein product is CASSSGLKTSGQLNTGELFF.

Regarding this clonotype: A junction boundary mismatches the germline segment, possibly from a read error. The chain employs TRBV28 and TRBJ1-2; TRBD1 might be the D (5 bases). Germline values: CDR1 MDHEN, CDR2 SYDVKM. The CDR3 is made up of 15 amino acids. CDR3 coding DNA: TGTGCCAGTAACCTGGGGCAGGTTACAAACTATGGCTACGCCTTC. As protein: CASNLGQVTNYGYAF.

CDR3 loop: CASSAGDRGYEQYF. In nucleotides, the CDR3 is TGTGCCAGCAGCGCCGGGGACAGGGGTTACGAGCAGTACTTC. V usage is TRBV7-8 and J usage is TRBJ2-7; 10 bases map to TRBD1. CDR1 is SGHVS, CDR2 FQNEAQ, per germline. Losses at the gene ends were 5 bases for V and 4 bases for J; bases not matched to a gene: 5. The CDR3 runs 14 residues. The variable domain in full, completed from reference TRBV7-8 and TRBJ2-7, reads GAGVSQSPRYKVAKRGQDVALRCDPISGHVSLFWYQQALGQGPEFLTYFQNEAQLDKSGLPSDRFFAERPEGSVSTLKIQRTQQEDSAVYLCASSAGDRGYEQYFGPGTRLTVT.

This clonotype was seen at least ten times. As DNA, the CDR3 is TGTGCCAGTAGCTCCAGACCGGGACAGGGGGTCTACGAGCAGTACTTC. It is translated as CASSSRPGQGVYEQYF. The genes are TRBV19 and TRBJ2-7, with 11 bases aligning to TRBD1. Germline lookup yields CDR1 LNHDA and CDR2 SQIVND (reference sequence). The CDR3 runs to 16 residues. V gave up 6 bases and J gave up 3 bases; unmatched junction bases: 10.

This clonotype was seen at least ten times. The gene calls are TRBV7-2 and TRBJ1-5; D is ambiguous. This CDR3 contains 15 residues. Trimming pared 0 bases from V and 2 bases from J, leaving 8 bases between. The V gene's germline CDR1 is SGHTA and CDR2 FQGNSA. In DNA form, the CDR3 reads TGTGCCAGCAGCTTAGCCTTTGGGGGCAATCAGCCCCAGCATTTT. Protein product: CASSLAFGGNQPQHF.

The chain uses TRBV28 and TRBJ1-4; D ambiguous. V was trimmed by 11 bases and J by 7 bases, leaving 14 bases between them. This CDR3 spans 12 amino acids. CDR1 is MDHEN, CDR2 SYDVKM, per germline. This chain's CDR3 is CASATSFEKLFF. Written as DNA, the CDR3 is TGTGCCTCAGCTACGTCGTTTGAAAAACTGTTTTTT.

The V and J genes are TRBV10-1 and TRBJ2-7; D is unclear. The CDR3 sequence is 13 residues long. The germline V gene encodes CDR1 WNHNN and CDR2 SYGVQD (reference sequence). Trimming removed 0 bases from V and 2 bases from J, with 5 bases in between. CDR3 residues: CASSESIPYEQYF. The CDR3 DNA is TGCGCCAGCAGTGAGTCGATTCCCTACGAGCAGTACTTC.

This clonotype appeared many times. CDR3 protein: CASSQGRGDYEKLFF. The CDR3, as DNA: TGTGCCAGCAGCCAGGGCAGGGGCGATTATGAAAAACTGTTTTTT. This chain joins TRBV4-2 and TRBJ1-4; tentatively, D is TRBD1 (6 bases). The V gene lost 3 bases and the J gene lost 6 bases, with 14 bases spanning the gap. From germline, CDR1 is LGHNA and CDR2 YNFKEQ. The CDR3 spans 15 residues.

The chain uses TRBV28 and TRBJ2-3, with TRBD2 as a possible D gene (6 bases). This CDR3 has 18 residues. Germline V gene sequence: CDR1 MDHEN, CDR2 SYDVKM. Deletions cut 5 bases from V and 2 bases from J, with 23 bases between. The CDR3 protein is CASSRSFEGGGVTDTQYF. The CDR3 DNA is TGTGCCAGCAGTCGGTCGTTCGAGGGAGGTGGGGTCACAGATACGCAGTATTTT.

The chain employs TRBV7-9 and TRBJ1-5; D gene unclear. CDR3 size: 11 residues. The V and J ends lost 5 bases and 11 bases respectively, with 10 bases between them. Germline lookup yields CDR1 SEHNR and CDR2 FQNEAQ (reference sequence). The CDR3 DNA sequence: TGTGCCAGCAGCCCTAGCCACTCCCAGCATTTT. Its protein is CASSPSHSQHF.

This clonotype was seen repeatedly, ten times or more. The V call is TRBV6-5, the J call TRBJ2-5, with D possibly being TRBD1 or TRBD2 (6 bases each). The CDR3 contains 14 residues. V lost 6 bases and J lost 3, with 14 bases in between. CDR1 and CDR2 from the germline V gene are MNHEY and SVGAGI. In DNA form, the CDR3 reads TGTGCCAGCAGCTTGGGGGGCTCTAAAGAGACCCAGTACTTC. Protein: CASSLGGSKETQYF.

Only a few counts were recorded for this clonotype. This sequence joins TRBV4-3 and TRBJ1-4, with TRBD1 matching 8 bases. The germline CDR1 and CDR2 sequences are LGHNA and YSLEER. J lost 0 bases, V lost 6 bases, and 9 bases had no gene match. The CDR3 totals 17 residues. The CDR3 reads CASRSGTGYTTNEKLFF. DNA for the CDR3: TGCGCCAGCAGATCCGGGACAGGTTATACAACTAATGAAAAACTGTTTTTT.

This clonotype was recorded at least ten times. The V gene is TRBV9, the J gene TRBJ2-5; D ambiguous. V shed 4 bases and J shed 0 bases, with 7 bases lying between them. Germline-derived CDR1 and CDR2 are SGDLS and YYNGEE. The CDR3 totals 13 residues. As DNA, the CDR3 is TGTGCCAGCAGCTCACCGTACCAAGAGACCCAGTACTTC. Translation: CASSSPYQETQYF.

The rearrangement uses TRBV6-1 and TRBJ1-5; possible D gene TRBD1, 6 bases. Germline CDR1 MNHNS, CDR2 SASEGT. The CDR3 is 15 amino acids. Trimming removed 7 bases from V and 6 bases from J, with 19 bases in between. The CDR3 is CASTTGGRVGQPQHF. CDR3 sequence (DNA): TGTGCCAGCACCACCGGGGGGCGGGTAGGTCAGCCCCAGCATTTT.

For this clonotype: A read error is possible here, since a much larger clone lies one base away. V gene TRBV2 combines with J gene TRBJ2-7, with 11 positions matching TRBD2. The CDR3 contains 18 residues. Germline loops: CDR1 SNHLY, CDR2 FYNNEI. CDR3 DNA: TGTGTCAGCAGTGGCCCCCCCGGATTAGCGGGAGGGTCCTACGAGCAGTACTTC. It is translated as CVSSGPPGLAGGSYEQYF. The full variable domain, completed using reference TRBV2 and TRBJ2-7, is EPEVTQTPSHQVTQMGQEVILRCVPISNHLYFYWYRQILGQKVEFLVSFYNNEISEKSEIFDDQFSVERPDGSNFTLKIRSTKLEDSAMYFCVSSGPPGLAGGSYEQYFGPGTRLTVT.